Listed below are T cell receptor beta chains from one sample, sequenced in a study of blood T cell repertoires in COVID-19. This table comes from immunoSEQ multiplex PCR, and its TCRdb copy is limited to in-frame clones, with some not included. The sample lists about 270,000 clones; 90% were seen once. Material: PBMCs or T cells enriched from blood (not recorded which). The origin of the receptors is a woman under 40 with acute COVID-19. Both conserved end residues are part of each CDR3. A D gene is named only where the DNA matches it firmly. The listing skips clone size in some rows; elsewhere it reads once, few, many or a size class.

V	size	J	D	DNA	CDR3
TRBV27	once	TRBJ1-1	-	TGTGCCAGCAGAGCCACAGGGAGTACTGAAGCTTTCTTT	CASRATGSTEAFF
TRBV28	-	TRBJ1-2	TRBD1	TGTGCCAGCAGTTATCCCCGGACAGGGTTCGGCTACACCTTC	CASSYPRTGFGYTF
TRBV3-1/TRBV3-2	-	TRBJ2-3	-	TGTGCCAGCAGCCAACAGGCGTTCAACACAGATACGCAGTATTTT	CASSQQAFNTDTQYF
TRBV6-1	-	TRBJ2-5	TRBD2	TGTGCCAGCAGTGAAGTAGCGGGAGACGGGGAGACCCAGTACTTC	CASSEVAGDGETQYF
TRBV9	-	TRBJ2-1	TRBD2	TGTGCCAGCAGCGTAGAGGAAGGGACTAGCGGGAGGGCCGTAGATGAGCAGTTCTTC	CASSVEEGTSGRAVDEQFF
TRBV9	once	TRBJ1-2	-	TGTGCCAGCAGCGCGACTCAACGAAGGGACTCTAACTATGGCTACACCTTC	CASSATQRRDSNYGYTF
TRBV9	once	TRBJ2-1	-	TGTGCCAGCAGCGTCAGCGACTATTACAATGAGCAGTTCTTC	CASSVSDYYNEQFF
TRBV28	-	TRBJ2-1	-	TGTGCCAGCAGTCAAGAGCGAGCCTCCTACAATGAGCAGTTCTTC	CASSQERASYNEQFF
TRBV15	-	TRBJ2-7	TRBD2	TGTGCCACCAGCAGAGATAGGGCGGGAGCTGACGAGCAGTACTTC	CATSRDRAGADEQYF
TRBV27	-	TRBJ2-1	-	TGTGCCAGCAGTTTCGCTAACAATGAGCAGTTCTTC	CASSFANNEQFF
TRBV5-5	once	TRBJ2-3	-	TGTGCCAGCAGCGCTACAGGGGATACGCAGTATTTT	CASSATGDTQYF
TRBV5-5	-	TRBJ1-5	TRBD1	TGTGCCAGCAGCGACGGGACAGGTTTTGGCAATCAGCCCCAGCATTTT	CASSDGTGFGNQPQHF
TRBV21-1	-	TRBJ2-5	-	TGTGCCAGCAGCATCCTCTTCGGCCGGCGGGGGGCCGAAGAGACCCAGTACTTC	CASSILFGRRGAEETQYF
TRBV7-6	-	TRBJ2-7	TRBD2	TGTGCCAGCAGCTCGGGACTAGGTTCCTACGAGCAGTACTTC	CASSSGLGSYEQYF
TRBV11-2	once	TRBJ2-1	TRBD2	TGTGCCAGCAGCTTTCTGCCGGGAGGGAATGAGCAGTTCTTC	CASSFLPGGNEQFF
TRBV9	-	TRBJ2-7	-	TGTGCCAGCAGCGTAGCTACAGGTTCGCTGGTACAGTACTTC	CASSVATGSLVQYF
TRBV19	few	TRBJ2-2	TRBD2	TGTGCCAGTATTCGACTAGCGGGATACACCGGGGAGCTGTTTTTT	CASIRLAGYTGELFF
TRBV19	-	TRBJ2-1	TRBD2	TGTGCCAGTAGACCCGCTAGCGGGAGGGACAATGAGCAGTTCTTC	CASRPASGRDNEQFF
TRBV28	-	TRBJ1-6	TRBD1	TGTGCCAGCAGCCCCGGGACAGGGGTTAATTCACCCCTCCACTTT	CASSPGTGVNSPLHF
TRBV3-1/TRBV3-2	-	TRBJ2-3	-	TGTGCCAGCAGCCCCGCTAGCGTAGATACGCAGTATTTT	CASSPASVDTQYF
TRBV5-1	-	TRBJ2-1	-	TGCGCCAGCAGCCCTGGGTCAGGCTCCTACAATGAGCAGTTCTTC	CASSPGSGSYNEQFF
TRBV30	-	TRBJ2-7	TRBD2	TGTGCCTGGGGACTAGCGGGACTCGACGAGCAGTACTTC	CAWGLAGLDEQYF
TRBV10-3	once	TRBJ2-1	TRBD2	TGTGCCATCAGTGAGGGGACTAGCGGGAGAGTATGGGCCTACAATGAGCAGTTCTTC	CAISEGTSGRVWAYNEQFF
TRBV5-8	-	TRBJ1-2	TRBD1	TGTGCCAGCAGCTTGGCGGGACAGTACTATGGCTACACCTTC	CASSLAGQYYGYTF
TRBV5-1	-	TRBJ1-5	TRBD1	TGCGCCAGCAGCTTGGGCGAGGGGGCGGAACAGCCCCAGCATTTT	CASSLGEGAEQPQHF
TRBV7-2	-	TRBJ1-2	TRBD1	TGTGCCACCAGCTGGCAGGGGGATAACTATGGCTACACCTTC	CATSWQGDNYGYTF
TRBV7-2	-	TRBJ1-1	-	TGTGCCAGCAGCTTAGTGACGGACAGGAACACTGAAGCTTTCTTT	CASSLVTDRNTEAFF
TRBV5-5	-	TRBJ2-1	TRBD2	TGTGCCAGCACCCGGGGGGGGGAGAATGAGCAGTTCTTC	CASTRGGENEQFF
TRBV11-2	-	TRBJ2-5	TRBD2	TGTGCCAGCAGCTTAGATTACCTCGGACTAGCGGAGCAAGAGACCCAGTACTTC	CASSLDYLGLAEQETQYF
TRBV5-1	-	TRBJ2-7	TRBD1	TGCGCCAGCAGACCTAATGGACAGGTCACCTCTTTTCACGAGCAGTACTTC	CASRPNGQVTSFHEQYF
TRBV18	-	TRBJ2-2	-	TGTGCCAGCTCACCACCAGGGGGAATGAACACCGGGGAGCTGTTTTTT	CASSPPGGMNTGELFF
TRBV18	once	TRBJ1-1	TRBD1	TGTGCCAGCTCACGTGACAGGGTAAAAGGCACTGAAGCTTTCTTT	CASSRDRVKGTEAFF
TRBV28	-	TRBJ1-5	-	TGTGCCAGCAGACCAGGACTCCTCGGTAGGAATCAGCCCCAGCATTTT	CASRPGLLGRNQPQHF